Below, 25 T cell receptor beta chains from the same sample are listed, as sequenced in a study of monozygotic twins with inflammatory bowel disease. For each CDR3 protein, TCRdb gives one entry from its re-call of the 5' RACE reads, without DNA. There are approximately 420,000 distinct CDR3 sequences in the sample, with 2% to 3% held by the top ten. Specimen: blood. These receptors originate from a human donor with ulcerative colitis or Crohn's disease, or a healthy co-twin of an affected twin (not recorded which).

V and J are TRBV7-2 and TRBJ2-2. The germline gives CDR1 SGHTA, CDR2 FQGNSA. CDR3 length equals 12 residues. CDR3 loop: CASSINTGELFF.

This sequence joins TRBV7-3 and TRBJ2-6; no DNA is available, so the TRBD1 call from TCRdb remains unchecked. The CDR3 has 14 amino acids. Germline values: CDR1 SGHTA, CDR2 FQGTGA. The CDR3 region is CASSPDGTSEGLTF. The full variable domain, rest sourced from reference TRBV7-3 and TRBJ2-6, is GAGVSQTPSNKVTEKGKYVELRCDPISGHTALYWYRQSLGQGPEFLIYFQGTGAADDSGLPNDRFFAVRPEGSVSTLKIQRTERGDSAVYLCASSPDGTSEGLTFGAGSRLTVL.

The chain carries TRBV20-1 and TRBJ2-7; lacking DNA, the TRBD1 call made by TCRdb goes unchecked. The CDR3 contains 14 residues. Germline V lookup: CDR1 DFQATT, CDR2 SNEGSKA (reference sequence). CDR3 protein: CSASRDMSSYEQYF.

The V and J genes are TRBV20-1 and TRBJ2-7. CDR1 DFQATT and CDR2 SNEGSKA come from the germline V gene (reference sequence). This CDR3 region has 14 residues. The chain's CDR3 is CSARDPQGLYEQYF.

The chain carries TRBV6-5 and TRBJ2-7; absent DNA, TCRdb's TRBD2 call cannot be checked. In germline, CDR1 is MNHEY, CDR2 SVGAGI. The CDR3 totals 16 residues. The CDR3 sequence: CASSYRRLAGSDEQYF.

V gene TRBV7-2 combines with J gene TRBJ2-5; the TCRdb call, TRBD1, lacks DNA for checking. The CDR3 extends over 16 amino acids. Germline V gene data show CDR1 as SGHTA and CDR2 as FQGNSA. CDR3 amino acids: CASSLAAGRGQETQYF.

CDR3 sequence reads: CASSLDLAGYNEQFF. The chain recombines TRBV5-4 with TRBJ2-1. This CDR3 has 15 amino acids. Germline-derived CDR1 and CDR2 are SGHNT and YYREEE (reference sequence).

The rearrangement links TRBV20-1 to TRBJ2-2; TCRdb indicates TRBD2, and absent DNA this call remains unverified. Germline V lookup: CDR1 DFQATT, CDR2 SNEGSKA (reference sequence). The CDR3 consists of 14 residues. This CDR3 is CSARRLLGTGELFF.

CDR3 region: CASSSSGRERFQETQYF. The chain joins TRBV5-1 to TRBJ2-5; without DNA, the TCRdb call of TRBD2 cannot be checked. Germline lookup yields CDR1 SGHRS and CDR2 YFSETQ. The CDR3 contains 17 residues.

J is TRBJ2-1 and V is TRBV7-9; TCRdb gives TRBD2 as the D gene, but with no DNA this cannot be confirmed. CDR1 is SEHNR and CDR2 is FQNEAQ in the germline V gene (reference sequence). The CDR3 contains 15 residues. Here the CDR3 reads CASGPSGSTYNEQFF.

This chain uses TRBV29-1 with TRBJ2-7; TCRdb calls TRBD1, which cannot be checked without DNA. CDR3 size: 13 residues. Germline V lookup: CDR1 SQVTM, CDR2 ANQGSEA. CDR3 protein: CSVGGDSLYEQYF.

The rearrangement uses TRBV20-1 and TRBJ1-4; the D call of TRBD1 rests on TCRdb alone, since no DNA is present to check it. Germline V gene sequence: CDR1 DFQATT, CDR2 SNEGSKA (reference sequence). The CDR3 length is 14 residues. CDR3 residues: CSAREGGETEKLFF.

V usage is TRBV27 and J usage is TRBJ2-5; the D call from TCRdb, TRBD1, cannot be confirmed without DNA. Germline CDR1 and CDR2: MNHEY and SMNVEV (reference sequence). This CDR3 spans 15 amino acids. CDR3 region: CASSFRLRTGETQYF.

The rearrangement joins TRBV5-5 to TRBJ2-5; the D call of TRBD1 rests on TCRdb alone, since no DNA is present to check it. The CDR3 runs to 16 residues. Looked up from germline, CDR1 is SGHKS and CDR2 is YYEKEE (reference sequence). The CDR3 sequence is CASSLGPRGGQETQYF.

The CDR3 sequence is CASSILVDQPQHF. This chain joins TRBV19 and TRBJ1-5. The CDR3 runs 13 residues. The germline gives CDR1 LNHDA, CDR2 SQIVND (reference sequence).

The chain recombines TRBV10-3 with TRBJ1-1; the D gene TCRdb calls, TRBD1, cannot be checked with no DNA. CDR3 length: 15 amino acids. The V gene's germline CDR1 is ENHRY and CDR2 SYGVKD. The CDR3 region is CAISESDSIWSEAFF.

The rearrangement links TRBV4-1 to TRBJ2-2; the D call of TRBD2 rests on TCRdb alone, since no DNA is present to check it. Germline loops: CDR1 MGHRA, CDR2 YSYEKL. The CDR3 consists of 20 residues. The CDR3 sequence: CASSQDRSGRGAWNTGELFF.

The chain recombines TRBV3-1 with TRBJ2-3. The V gene's germline CDR1 is LGHDT and CDR2 YNNKEL (reference sequence). This CDR3 contains 16 residues. The CDR3 protein is CASSQLLGAGTDTQYF.

The chain has TRBV12-3 or TRBV12-4 and TRBJ2-3; TCRdb calls TRBD1, which cannot be checked without DNA. CDR3 size: 15 residues. CDR3 protein: CASISNPGITDTQYF.

This chain uses TRBV7-6 with TRBJ2-1; TCRdb's assignment of TRBD1 cannot be checked, as there is no DNA. This CDR3 region has 15 residues. In germline, CDR1 is SGHVS, CDR2 FNYEAQ. CDR3 sequence: CASSLRTGFYNEQFF.

The V call is TRBV20-1, the J call TRBJ1-1. This CDR3 has 12 residues. The germline V gene encodes CDR1 DFQATT and CDR2 SNEGSKA (reference sequence). The chain's CDR3 is CSARDLESEAFF.

J is TRBJ1-2 and V is TRBV7-9. CDR1 and CDR2 from the germline V gene are SEHNR and FQNEAQ (reference sequence). This CDR3 region has 12 residues. CDR3 residues: CASSSEEYGYTF.

V gene TRBV20-1 combines with J gene TRBJ1-5; the D call from TCRdb, TRBD1, cannot be confirmed without DNA. The CDR3 has 12 amino acids. Germline V gene data show CDR1 as DFQATT and CDR2 as SNEGSKA (reference sequence). This CDR3 reads CSARPGMGSQHF.

The rearrangement joins TRBV4-2 to TRBJ2-5; the D call of TRBD2 rests on TCRdb alone, since no DNA is present to check it. Germline values: CDR1 LGHNA, CDR2 YNFKEQ. The CDR3 contains 13 residues. CDR3 loop: CASSQGEGETQYF.

The J gene is TRBJ1-4, the V gene TRBV9; TCRdb reports TRBD1, a call that lacks DNA to check it against. The CDR3 is 15 amino acids. Germline CDR1 and CDR2: SGDLS and YYNGEE. The CDR3: CASSVDQGAREKLFF.